This T cell receptor beta chain appears in the sequencing data of a study of blood T cell repertoires in COVID-19. Study at large: Sites across the United States, Italy and Spain contributed samples from acute and convalescent COVID-19. In each case, the material was cDNA or gDNA derived from T cells, B-cell-depleted T cells, or PBMCs.

The CDR3 covers 16 residues. Trimming shortened V by 4 bases and J by 4 bases, and 17 bases separated the two germline ends. CDR1 and CDR2 from the germline V gene are SGHDN and FVKESK. In the study's own analysis: Counts of nucleated cells, estimated from reference gene primer amplification, were obtained. Produced via immunoSEQ multiplex PCR; TCRdb's table is partial and in-frame only. The V and J calls and clone size are taken from that table; D and trimming were inferred from the DNA. The sample contains around 140,000 clones, about 86% of which appear only once. This sequence originates from a human donor in a cohort sampled during active COVID-19. The gene calls are TRBV14 and TRBJ2-1; maybe TRBD2 (5 bases). Sequencing input: peripheral blood. CDR3 DNA: TGTGCCAGCAGCCCCCGCCCGGGGAACTTTTACAATGAGCAGTTCTTC. This codes for CASSPRPGNFYNEQFF.